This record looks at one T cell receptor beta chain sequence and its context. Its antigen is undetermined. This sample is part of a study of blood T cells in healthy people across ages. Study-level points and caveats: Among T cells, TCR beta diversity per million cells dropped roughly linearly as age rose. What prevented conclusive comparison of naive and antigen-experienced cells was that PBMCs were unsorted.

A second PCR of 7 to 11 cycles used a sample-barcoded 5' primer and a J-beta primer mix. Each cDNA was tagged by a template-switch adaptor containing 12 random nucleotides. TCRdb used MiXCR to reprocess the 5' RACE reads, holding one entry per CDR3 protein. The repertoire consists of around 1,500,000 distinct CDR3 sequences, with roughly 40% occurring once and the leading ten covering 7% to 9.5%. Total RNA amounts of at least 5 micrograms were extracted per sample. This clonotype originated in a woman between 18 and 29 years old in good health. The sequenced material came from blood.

CDR3 coding DNA: TGTGCCGCCCGGACAGGGAACCAAGAGACCCAGTACTTC. Translated: CAARTGNQETQYF. The V call is TRBV28, the J call TRBJ2-5; 8 bases match TRBD1. The CDR3 extends over 13 amino acids. Germline V gene sequence: CDR1 MDHEN, CDR2 SYDVKM. V was pared by 11 bases and J by 0 bases, with 5 bases of the junction left unmatched. Drawing the rest from reference TRBV28 and TRBJ2-5, the complete variable domain is DVKVTQSSRYLVKRTGEKVFLECVQDMDHENMFWYRQDPGLGLRLIYFSYDVKMKEKGDIPEGYSVSREKKERFSLILESASTNQTSMYLCAARTGNQETQYFGPGTRLLVL.